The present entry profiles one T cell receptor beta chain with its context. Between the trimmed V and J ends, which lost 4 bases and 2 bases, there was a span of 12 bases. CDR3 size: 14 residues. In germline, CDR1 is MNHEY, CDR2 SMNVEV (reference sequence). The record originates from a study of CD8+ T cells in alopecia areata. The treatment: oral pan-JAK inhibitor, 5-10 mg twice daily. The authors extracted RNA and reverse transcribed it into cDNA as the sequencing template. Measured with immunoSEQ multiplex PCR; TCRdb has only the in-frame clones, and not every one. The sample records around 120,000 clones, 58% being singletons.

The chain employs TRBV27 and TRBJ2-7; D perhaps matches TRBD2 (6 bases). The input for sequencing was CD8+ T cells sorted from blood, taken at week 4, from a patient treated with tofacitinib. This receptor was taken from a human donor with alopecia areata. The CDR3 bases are TGTGCCAGCAGTTCGGCGGGAACCACCTACGAGCAGTACTTC. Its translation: CASSSAGTTYEQYF.